Listed below are T cell receptor beta chains from one sample, sequenced in a study of T cells after yellow fever vaccination. TCRdb redid the calling of the 5' RACE reads with MiXCR, one entry per CDR3 protein. The sample has 400,000 or so distinct CDR3 sequences; about 9.9% are singletons. Sample: PBMCs, taken on the day of the first yellow fever vaccination. These receptors were obtained from a man aged 18 to 30 who received the YFV17D yellow fever vaccine. Each CDR3 is given with its conserved first and last residue. D genes are given only for firm matches. Size values are once, few and many counts, or a class for expanded clones, and some rows have none.

V	D	size	J	DNA	CDR3
TRBV5-1	NA	few	TRBJ2-1	TGCGCCAGCAGCTTGAGTAAATCCGGGCGCTCCTACAATGAGCAGTTCTTC	CASSLSKSGRSYNEQFF
TRBV5-1	NA	NA	TRBJ2-7	TGCGCCAGCAGCTTGGCGGTCCTCTCCTACGAGCAGTACTTC	CASSLAVLSYEQYF
TRBV2	NA	NA	TRBJ1-4	TGTGCCAGCAGCCTCCTGGAGGAAAAACTGTTTTTT	CASSLLEEKLFF
TRBV9	NA	few	TRBJ2-1	TGTGCCAGCAGCGTAGTCCCCCGGGGTAGCGGTAATAGCAATGAGCAGTTCTTC	CASSVVPRGSGNSNEQFF
TRBV29-1	NA	few	TRBJ2-3	TGCAGCGTTGAAACCGGGGGGCATTCGGGGGATACGCAGTATTTT	CSVETGGHSGDTQYF
TRBV6-2/TRBV6-3	NA	few	TRBJ1-4	TGTGCCAGCAGTTACGGGACGGTAAATGAAAAACTGTTTTTT	CASSYGTVNEKLFF
TRBV29-1	NA	NA	TRBJ2-1	TGCAGCGTTAGGCGGGACGGAAACAATGAGCAGTTCTTC	CSVRRDGNNEQFF
TRBV30	TRBD1	few	TRBJ2-7	TGTGCCTGGAGCGGTTACAGGGGAAGCGAGCAGTACTTC	CAWSGYRGSEQYF
TRBV4-1	TRBD1	NA	TRBJ1-2	TGCGCCAGCAGCCAAGGAGGCGTACAGGGGGCGTATGGCTACACCTTC	CASSQGGVQGAYGYTF
TRBV29-1	NA	NA	TRBJ1-5	TGCAGCGCCGGGGACAGCAATCAGCCCCAGCATTTT	CSAGDSNQPQHF
TRBV6-5	TRBD2	few	TRBJ2-2	TGTGCCATCAGTTACGGACTAGCGGTAACGAACACCGGGGAGCTGTTTTTT	CAISYGLAVTNTGELFF
TRBV20-1	NA	NA	TRBJ1-6	TGCAGTGCTAGCGCAGGGACCGATTCACCCCTCCACTTT	CSASAGTDSPLHF
TRBV12-3/TRBV12-4	TRBD2	few	TRBJ2-3	TGTGCCAGCAATAGTCACGGGGGGGCGTCTGATACGCAGTATTTT	CASNSHGGASDTQYF
TRBV15	TRBD1	NA	TRBJ1-3	TGTGCCACCAGCAGGAATACAGGGGGCGGTGGAAACACCATATATTTT	CATSRNTGGGGNTIYF
TRBV5-1	TRBD2	many	TRBJ2-7	TGCGCCAGCAGCTCTACCCTTAGCGGGGGGCCTTCCTACGAGCAGTACTTC	CASSSTLSGGPSYEQYF
TRBV6-2/TRBV6-3	TRBD2	NA	TRBJ2-5	TGTGCCAGCAGTCGGCTAGCGGAATTATTGTACCAAGAGACCCAGTACTTC	CASSRLAELLYQETQYF
TRBV20-1	TRBD1	few	TRBJ1-4	TGCAGTGCTGGGACAGGAGGAGACGAAAAACTGTTTTTT	CSAGTGGDEKLFF
TRBV20-1	NA	few	TRBJ1-2	TGCAGTGCTGCGGTTGGAGGAAATGGCTACACCTTC	CSAAVGGNGYTF
TRBV7-2	NA	few	TRBJ2-1	TGTGCCAGCAGCTGGTGGGGTGAGCAGTTCTTC	CASSWWGEQFF
TRBV30	NA	NA	TRBJ1-4	TGTGCCTGGAGTGTACCGGGCAGGGCGAATGAAAAACTGTTTTTT	CAWSVPGRANEKLFF
TRBV11-2	NA	few	TRBJ2-7	TGTGCCAGCAGCCCTTGGACATCCCCTACGGAGCAGTACTTC	CASSPWTSPTEQYF
TRBV11-2	NA	many	TRBJ2-5	TGTGCCAGCAGCACCGCGGTGGAGACCCAGTACTTC	CASSTAVETQYF
TRBV5-5	NA	NA	TRBJ1-2	TGTGCCAGCAGCTTGGCCAAGGACAGAGACTATGGCTACACCTTC	CASSLAKDRDYGYTF
TRBV5-1	TRBD1	NA	TRBJ2-3	TGCGCCAGCAGCTTGATGGGACAGGTAACAGATACGCAGTATTTT	CASSLMGQVTDTQYF
TRBV12-3/TRBV12-4	NA	NA	TRBJ2-3	TGTGCCAGCAGCTATCCCGCCACTAAAGGTACGCAGTATTTT	CASSYPATKGTQYF
TRBV5-1	NA	many	TRBJ2-7	TGCGCCAGCAGCTATGGACGGGGTGAGAGAGACGAGCAGTACTTC	CASSYGRGERDEQYF
TRBV4-3	NA	few	TRBJ1-1	TGCGCCAGCAGCCCAATTAGGGAGGACCTAATGAACACTGAAGCCTTCTTT	CASSPIREDLMNTEAFF
TRBV12-3/TRBV12-4	NA	NA	TRBJ1-4	TGTGCCAGCAATAAGGGACTTTCAACTAATGAAAAACTGTTTTTT	CASNKGLSTNEKLFF
TRBV20-1	NA	many	TRBJ1-1	TGCAGCGCAGGATCGGCAGGCGGTTCGGTGGGCACTGAAGCTTTCTTT	CSAGSAGGSVGTEAFF
TRBV7-3	NA	NA	TRBJ2-1	TGTGCCAGCAGCTTAGGACAGCACAATGAGCAGTTCTTC	CASSLGQHNEQFF
TRBV9	NA	NA	TRBJ2-1	TGTGCCAGCTCTATCGCCGGGGATGAGCAGTTCTTC	CASSIAGDEQFF